This T cell receptor beta chain was captured by sequencing in a study of T cell clonotyping in hematopoietic cell transplantation. Overall study results and limits: CD4 and CD8 repertoire contributions could not be separated without sorting. After transplant, recipient diversity fell while pathologically expanded clonotypes grew through day 180. Higher Inverse Simpson Index values in graft donor and pretransplant recipient predicted broader posttransplant TCR diversity.

Turning to this clone: The antigen remains unidentified.

Generated by immunoSEQ multiplex PCR, the TCRdb table keeps only in-frame clones and is missing some. The table has roughly 44,000 clones, 95% seen once. The source is a man younger than 40 in good health. Some clones in this sample may be carry-over from other donors' samples. Sequenced material: peripheral blood mononuclear cells.

The CDR3, as DNA: TGCGCCAGCAGCTTGGTACTAGCGACACACTACAATGAGCAGTTCTTC. Translating gives CASSLVLATHYNEQFF. The J gene is TRBJ2-1, the V gene TRBV5-1, with 7 bases lining up with TRBD2. Germline assignment: CDR1 SGHRS and CDR2 YFSETQ. Trimming removed 0 bases from V and 3 bases from J; junction bases left unmatched: 6. The CDR3 totals 16 residues.